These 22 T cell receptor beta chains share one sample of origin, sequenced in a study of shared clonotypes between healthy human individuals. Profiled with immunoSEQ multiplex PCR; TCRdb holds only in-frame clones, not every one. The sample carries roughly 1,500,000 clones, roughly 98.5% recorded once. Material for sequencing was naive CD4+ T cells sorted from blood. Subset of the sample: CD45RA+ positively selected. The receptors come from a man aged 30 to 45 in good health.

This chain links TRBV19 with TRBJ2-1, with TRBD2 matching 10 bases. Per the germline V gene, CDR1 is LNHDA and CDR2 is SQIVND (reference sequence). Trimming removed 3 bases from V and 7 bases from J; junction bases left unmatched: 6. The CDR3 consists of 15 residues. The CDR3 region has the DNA TGTGCCAGTAGTATCAGCGGGAGGGCCAGGAATGAGCAGTTCTTC. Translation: CASSISGRARNEQFF.

As DNA, the CDR3 is TGTGCCAGCAGCGGCGCGGGACTAGCGGGAGGGCTAGATACGCAGTATTTT. This codes for CASSGAGLAGGLDTQYF. The chain employs TRBV7-2 and TRBJ2-3, with TRBD2 matching 16 bases. The CDR3 has 17 amino acids. With V trimmed by 5 bases and J by 5 bases, 7 bases remained unmatched. The germline CDR1 and CDR2 sequences are SGHTA and FQGNSA. The full variable domain, completed using reference TRBV7-2 and TRBJ2-3, is GAGVSQSPSNKVTEKGKDVELRCDPISGHTALYWYRQSLGQGLEFLIYFQGNSAPDKSGLPSDRFSAERTGGSVSTLTIQRTQQEDSAVYLCASSGAGLAGGLDTQYFGPGTRLTVL.

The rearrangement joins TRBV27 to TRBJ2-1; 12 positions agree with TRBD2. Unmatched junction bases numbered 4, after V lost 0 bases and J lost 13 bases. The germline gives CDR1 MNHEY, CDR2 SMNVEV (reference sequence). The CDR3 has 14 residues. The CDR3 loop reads CASSLSWTSGKQFF. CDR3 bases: TGTGCCAGCAGTTTATCATGGACTAGCGGGAAACAGTTCTTC.

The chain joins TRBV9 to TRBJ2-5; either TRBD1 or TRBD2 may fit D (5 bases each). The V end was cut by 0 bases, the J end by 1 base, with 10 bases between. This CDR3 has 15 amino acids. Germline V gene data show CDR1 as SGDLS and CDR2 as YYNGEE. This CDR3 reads CASSVAPGRQETQYF. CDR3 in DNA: TGTGCCAGCAGCGTAGCTCCGGGACGCCAAGAGACCCAGTACTTC. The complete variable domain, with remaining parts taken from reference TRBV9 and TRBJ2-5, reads DSGVTQTPKHLITATGQRVTLRCSPRSGDLSVYWYQQSLDQGLQFLIQYYNGEERAKGNILERFSAQQFPDLHSELNLSSLELGDSALYFCASSVAPGRQETQYFGPGTRLLVL.

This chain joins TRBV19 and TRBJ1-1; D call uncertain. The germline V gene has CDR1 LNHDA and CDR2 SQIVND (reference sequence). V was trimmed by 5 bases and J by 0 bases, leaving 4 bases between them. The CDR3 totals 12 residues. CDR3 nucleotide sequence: TGTGCCAGTAGTCGTCTGAACACTGAAGCTTTCTTT. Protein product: CASSRLNTEAFF.

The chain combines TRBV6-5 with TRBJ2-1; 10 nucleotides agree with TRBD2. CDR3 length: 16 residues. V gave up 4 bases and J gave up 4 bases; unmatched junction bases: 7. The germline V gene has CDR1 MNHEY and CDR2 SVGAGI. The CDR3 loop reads CASSSRTSGKYNEQFF. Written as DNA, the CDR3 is TGTGCCAGCAGTTCCCGGACTAGCGGAAAATACAATGAGCAGTTCTTC.

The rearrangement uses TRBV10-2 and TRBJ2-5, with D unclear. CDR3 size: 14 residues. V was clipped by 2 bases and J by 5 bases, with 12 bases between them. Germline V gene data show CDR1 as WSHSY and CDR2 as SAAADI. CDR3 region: CASSEGGSWETQYF. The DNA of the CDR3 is TGCGCCAGCAGTGAGGGTGGGTCTTGGGAGACCCAGTACTTC.

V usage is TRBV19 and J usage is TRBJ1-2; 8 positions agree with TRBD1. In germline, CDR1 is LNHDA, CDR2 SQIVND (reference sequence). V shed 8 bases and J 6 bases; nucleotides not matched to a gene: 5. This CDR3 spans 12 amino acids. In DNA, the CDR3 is TGTGCCAGTCGGACAGGGCAAAATGGCTACACCTTC. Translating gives CASRTGQNGYTF.

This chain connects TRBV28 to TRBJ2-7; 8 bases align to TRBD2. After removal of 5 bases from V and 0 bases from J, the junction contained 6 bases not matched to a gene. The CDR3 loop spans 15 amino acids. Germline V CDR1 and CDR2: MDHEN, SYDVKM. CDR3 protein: CASSPGRGSSYEQYF. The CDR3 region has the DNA TGTGCCAGCAGTCCCGGGAGGGGGAGCTCCTACGAGCAGTACTTC.

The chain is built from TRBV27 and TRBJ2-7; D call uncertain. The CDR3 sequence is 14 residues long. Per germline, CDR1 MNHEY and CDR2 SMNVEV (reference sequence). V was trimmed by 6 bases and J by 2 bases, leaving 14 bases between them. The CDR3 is CASRPPGGTYEQYF. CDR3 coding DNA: TGTGCCAGCAGGCCGCCGGGTGGTACCTACGAGCAGTACTTC.

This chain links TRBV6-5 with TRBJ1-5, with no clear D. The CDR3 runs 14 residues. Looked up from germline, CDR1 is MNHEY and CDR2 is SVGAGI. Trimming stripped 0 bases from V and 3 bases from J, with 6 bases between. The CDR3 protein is CASSYSPVNQPQHF. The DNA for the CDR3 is TGTGCCAGCAGTTACTCTCCAGTCAATCAGCCCCAGCATTTT.

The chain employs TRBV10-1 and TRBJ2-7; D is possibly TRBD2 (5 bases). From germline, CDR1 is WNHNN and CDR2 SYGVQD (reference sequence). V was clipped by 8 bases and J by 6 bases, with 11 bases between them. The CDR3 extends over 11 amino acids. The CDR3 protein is CASRRVGEQYF. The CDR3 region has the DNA TGCGCCAGCCGGCGGGTGGGCGAGCAGTACTTC.

Written as DNA, the CDR3 is TGTGCCAGCAGGGGGCTCTCTGGGGCCAACGTCCTGACTTTC. Translated, it gives CASRGLSGANVLTF. V gene TRBV2 combines with J gene TRBJ2-6, with D perhaps TRBD1 (5 bases). V lost 6 bases to trimming and J lost 0 bases, with 6 bases between them. Germline V gives CDR1 SNHLY, CDR2 FYNNEI. This CDR3 has 14 amino acids.

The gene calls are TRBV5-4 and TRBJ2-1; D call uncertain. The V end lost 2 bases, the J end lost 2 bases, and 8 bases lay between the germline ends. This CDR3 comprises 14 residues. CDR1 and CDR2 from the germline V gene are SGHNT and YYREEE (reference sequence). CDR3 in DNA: TGTGCCAGCAGCTTTTCAGGAACCTACAATGAGCAGTTCTTC. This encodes CASSFSGTYNEQFF. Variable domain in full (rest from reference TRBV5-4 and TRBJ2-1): ETGVTQSPTHLIKTRGQQVTLRCSSQSGHNTVSWYQQALGQGPQFIFQYYREEENGRGNFPPRFSGLQFPNYSSELNVNALELDDSALYLCASSFSGTYNEQFFGPGTRLTVL.

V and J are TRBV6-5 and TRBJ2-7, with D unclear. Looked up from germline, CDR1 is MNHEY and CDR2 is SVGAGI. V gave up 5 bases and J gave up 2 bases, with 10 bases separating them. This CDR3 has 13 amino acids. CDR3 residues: CASSQSGAYEQYF. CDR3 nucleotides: TGTGCCAGCAGTCAATCTGGGGCCTACGAGCAGTACTTC.

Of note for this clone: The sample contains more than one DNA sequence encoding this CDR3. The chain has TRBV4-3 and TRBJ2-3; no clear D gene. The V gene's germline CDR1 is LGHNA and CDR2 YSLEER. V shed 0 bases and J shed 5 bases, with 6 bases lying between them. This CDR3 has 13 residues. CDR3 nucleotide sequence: TGCGCCAGCAGCCAAGATTTGGGAGATACGCAGTATTTT. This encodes CASSQDLGDTQYF.

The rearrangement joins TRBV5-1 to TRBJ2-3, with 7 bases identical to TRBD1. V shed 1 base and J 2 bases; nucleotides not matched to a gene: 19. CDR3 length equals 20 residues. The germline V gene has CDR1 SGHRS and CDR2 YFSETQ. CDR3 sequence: CASSLPQKRTGQHYTDTQYF. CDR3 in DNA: TGCGCCAGCAGCTTGCCTCAGAAAAGGACAGGACAACATTACACAGATACGCAGTATTTT.

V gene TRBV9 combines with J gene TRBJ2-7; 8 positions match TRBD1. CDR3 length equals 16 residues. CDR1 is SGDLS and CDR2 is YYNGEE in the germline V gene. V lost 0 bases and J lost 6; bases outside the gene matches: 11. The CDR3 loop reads CASSVGGTGGSGEQYF. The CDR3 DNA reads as TGTGCCAGCAGCGTAGGAGGAACAGGGGGTTCTGGCGAGCAGTACTTC.

For the CDR3, the DNA is TGTGCCAGCAGCGTACCAGGGGGCAGGACCGGGGAGCTGTTTTTT. It specifies CASSVPGGRTGELFF. This chain connects TRBV9 to TRBJ2-2; 8 bases are shared with TRBD1. The CDR3 runs to 15 residues. Looked up from germline, CDR1 is SGDLS and CDR2 is YYNGEE. The ends lost 1 base at V and 5 bases at J; junction bases unmatched: 4.

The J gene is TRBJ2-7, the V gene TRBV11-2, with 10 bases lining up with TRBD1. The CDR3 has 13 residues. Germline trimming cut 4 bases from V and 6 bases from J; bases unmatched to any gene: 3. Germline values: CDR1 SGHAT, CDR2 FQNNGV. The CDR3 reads CASSWTGGSEQYF. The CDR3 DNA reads TGTGCCAGCAGCTGGACAGGGGGGTCCGAGCAGTACTTC. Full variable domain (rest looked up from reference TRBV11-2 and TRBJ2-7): EAGVAQSPRYKIIEKRQSVAFWCNPISGHATLYWYQQILGQGPKLLIQFQNNGVVDDSQLPKDRFSAERLKGVDSTLKIQPAKLEDSAVYLCASSWTGGSEQYFGPGTRLTVT.

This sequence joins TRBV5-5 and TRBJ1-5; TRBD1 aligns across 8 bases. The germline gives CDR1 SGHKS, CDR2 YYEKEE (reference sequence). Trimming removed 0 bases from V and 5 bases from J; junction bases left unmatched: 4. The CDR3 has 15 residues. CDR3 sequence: CASSLGGQGDQPQHF. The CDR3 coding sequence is TGTGCCAGCAGCTTGGGCGGACAGGGCGATCAGCCCCAGCATTTT.

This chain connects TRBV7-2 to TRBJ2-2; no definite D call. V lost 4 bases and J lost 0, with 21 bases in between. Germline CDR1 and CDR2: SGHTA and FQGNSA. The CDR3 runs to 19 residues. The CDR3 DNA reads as TGTGCCAGCAGCTCCCGAGACTCCTCCGGCAACGCGAACACCGGGGAGCTGTTTTTT. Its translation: CASSSRDSSGNANTGELFF. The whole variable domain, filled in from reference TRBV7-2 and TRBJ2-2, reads GAGVSQSPSNKVTEKGKDVELRCDPISGHTALYWYRQSLGQGLEFLIYFQGNSAPDKSGLPSDRFSAERTGGSVSTLTIQRTQQEDSAVYLCASSSRDSSGNANTGELFFGEGSRLTVL.